These 26 T cell receptor beta chains were all obtained from the same sample, sequenced in a study of lymphopenia after photon versus proton radiotherapy. Profiled with immunoSEQ multiplex PCR; TCRdb holds only in-frame clones, not every one. Of 55,000 to 75,000 clones listed, approximately 91% are singletons. This specimen consisted of peripheral blood, obtained from a patient treated with photon-based radiotherapy. Source of these receptors: a woman between 65 and 79 years old with pancreatic cancer.

This rearrangement joins TRBV18 to TRBJ1-2, with D possibly being TRBD1 (6 bases). V was shortened by 3 bases and J by 2 bases, with 13 bases between the two germline ends. Looked up from germline, CDR1 is KGHSH and CDR2 is LQKENI. This CDR3 has 15 amino acids. The CDR3 coding sequence is TGTGCCAGCTCACCTGTCGGACAGTTCAACTATGGCTACACCTTC. It encodes CASSPVGQFNYGYTF.

This clone was observed once. The chain joins TRBV7-8 to TRBJ2-1; D is ambiguous. The CDR3 loop spans 13 amino acids. Per the germline V gene, CDR1 is SGHVS and CDR2 is FQNEAQ. Trimming removed 5 bases at V and 5 bases at J, with 10 bases between. CDR3 protein: CASSVTRDNEQFF. The DNA of the CDR3 is TGTGCCAGCAGCGTTACCCGGGACAATGAGCAGTTCTTC.

This chain uses TRBV5-6 with TRBJ1-2; D is uncertain. The CDR3 is 11 amino acids. Germline V lookup: CDR1 SGHDT, CDR2 YYEEEE. Trimming removed 7 bases at V and 3 bases at J, with 7 bases between. The CDR3 DNA sequence: TGTGCCAGCCTCGGAGACTATGGCTACACCTTC. Amino acids: CASLGDYGYTF.

The CDR3: CASSESRNTQYF. The CDR3 nucleotides are TGCGCCAGCAGTGAGTCCCGAAATACGCAGTATTTT. This rearrangement joins TRBV10-2 to TRBJ2-3; D gene ambiguous. The germline V gene has CDR1 WSHSY and CDR2 SAAADI. This CDR3 comprises 12 residues. V lost 0 bases and J 7 bases, leaving 5 bases between the germline ends.

The V call is TRBV19, the J call TRBJ1-4, with D perhaps TRBD1 (5 bases). The CDR3 totals 14 residues. CDR1 and CDR2 (germline): LNHDA, SQIVND (reference sequence). The ends were cut back, 5 bases at V and 2 bases at J, with 9 bases in the middle. The CDR3 coding sequence is TGTGCCAGTAGTCCCGGGACGACTAATGAAAAACTGTTTTTT. Amino acids: CASSPGTTNEKLFF.

The V and J genes are TRBV9 and TRBJ2-1; a weak D match, TRBD2 (6 bases). Per germline, CDR1 SGDLS and CDR2 YYNGEE. The CDR3 sequence is 15 residues long. V was shortened by 3 bases and J by 9 bases, with 19 bases between the two germline ends. CDR3 loop: CASSAVGTPGGEQFF. The DNA of the CDR3 is TGTGCCAGCAGCGCCGTCGGGACTCCCGGCGGTGAGCAGTTCTTC.

The chain is built from TRBV28 and TRBJ2-1, with a weak D call TRBD1 (6 bases). Germline V gives CDR1 MDHEN, CDR2 SYDVKM. CDR3 length: 17 residues. V lost 8 bases to trimming and J lost 2 bases, with 22 bases between them. The CDR3 DNA follows: TGTGCCAGCCTCTATGGTGTGGCGGACAGCCCCTACAATGAGCAGTTCTTC. Protein product: CASLYGVADSPYNEQFF.

This clone was seen a single time. The V and J genes are TRBV5-6 and TRBJ2-5; possibly TRBD1 for D (5 bases). The CDR3 totals 16 residues. The germline V and J ends were trimmed by 2 bases and 0 bases, with 14 bases remaining between them. Germline V CDR1 and CDR2: SGHDT, YYEEEE. The CDR3 DNA reads TGTGCCAGCAGCTTTAGGGGCTCGACGTACCAAGAGACCCAGTACTTC. It specifies CASSFRGSTYQETQYF.

This chain uses TRBV5-1 with TRBJ2-7; TRBD2 matches 15 bases. This CDR3 spans 18 amino acids. Germline V gene sequence: CDR1 SGHRS, CDR2 YFSETQ. The junction had 8 bases not matched to a gene; V was cut back by 4 bases and J by 0 bases. Here the CDR3 reads CASSRPGTSGRSSYEQYF. Here the CDR3 DNA reads TGCGCCAGCAGCCGACCCGGGACTAGCGGGAGGAGCTCCTACGAGCAGTACTTC.

This chain joins TRBV6-5 and TRBJ2-7; D is unresolved. The V gene's germline CDR1 is MNHEY and CDR2 SVGAGI. This CDR3 comprises 15 residues. Deletions cut 4 bases from V and 2 bases from J, with 15 bases between. This CDR3 is CASSSILKGTYEQYF. The CDR3 region has the DNA TGTGCCAGCAGTTCTATCCTTAAAGGTACCTACGAGCAGTACTTC.

V and J are TRBV28 and TRBJ1-6; 9 bases match TRBD1. The CDR3 contains 14 residues. The V gene's germline CDR1 is MDHEN and CDR2 SYDVKM. The trim removed 7 bases at V and 8 bases at J, leaving 6 bases unmatched. The CDR3 nucleotides are TGTGCCAGCACCGGACAGGGGTTCGATTCACCCCTCCACTTT. It encodes CASTGQGFDSPLHF.

The gene calls are TRBV18 and TRBJ1-4; 12 bases match TRBD1. J gave up 7 bases and V 3 bases, and 0 bases lay outside the gene matches. This CDR3 is built from 14 residues. Germline CDR1 reads KGHSH; CDR2 reads LQKENI. CDR3 residues: CASSPGQGAEKLFF. The CDR3 DNA is TGTGCCAGCTCACCGGGACAGGGGGCTGAAAAACTGTTTTTT.

The CDR3 here is CASNGRVGGYTF. The CDR3 DNA reads TGTGCCAGCAATGGACGGGTCGGAGGCTACACCTTC. The V and J genes are TRBV2 and TRBJ1-2, with D unclear. This CDR3 contains 12 residues. V was clipped by 7 bases and J by 8 bases, with 14 bases between them. Germline V gives CDR1 SNHLY, CDR2 FYNNEI.

V and J are TRBV19 and TRBJ2-5; no reliable D call. Trimming left V 5 bases short and J 5 bases short, with 15 bases between. The CDR3 covers 14 residues. Germline V gene lookup returns CDR1 LNHDA and CDR2 SQIVND (reference sequence). In DNA form, the CDR3 reads TGTGCCAGTAGTCCCCCTAGGGTGCCGGAGACCCAGTACTTC. Translated, it gives CASSPPRVPETQYF.

This clone appeared once. This CDR3 reads CASSQDATAYEQYF. In nucleotides, the CDR3 is TGCGCCAGCAGCCAAGATGCCACCGCCTACGAGCAGTACTTC. The V call is TRBV4-3, the J call TRBJ2-7; no clear D gene. Germline CDR1 is LGHNA and CDR2 is YSLEER. V dropped 0 bases and J dropped 2 bases, with 8 bases sitting between them. The CDR3 sequence is 14 residues long.

The chain combines TRBV6-1 with TRBJ2-7; D ambiguous. The CDR3 has 15 amino acids. CDR1 and CDR2 (germline): MNHNS, SASEGT. V was shortened by 2 bases and J by 0 bases, with 11 bases between the two germline ends. Here the CDR3 reads CASSEYGLASYEQYF. DNA for the CDR3: TGTGCCAGCAGTGAATATGGGCTGGCCTCCTACGAGCAGTACTTC.

The chain carries TRBV4-3 and TRBJ2-7; D is perhaps TRBD1 or TRBD2 (6 bases each). The CDR3 runs to 16 residues. Trimming removed 2 bases from V and 2 bases from J, with 16 bases in between. The germline V gene has CDR1 LGHNA and CDR2 YSLEER. This chain's CDR3 is CASSQIRGRGTYEQYF. CDR3 in DNA: TGCGCCAGCAGCCAAATCCGGGGGCGAGGAACCTACGAGCAGTACTTC.

This clone has more than one count but fewer than ten. The chain combines TRBV7-8 with TRBJ2-7; the D is unclear. The V end was cut by 2 bases, the J end by 4 bases, with 9 bases between. Germline lookup yields CDR1 SGHVS and CDR2 FQNEAQ. The CDR3 covers 13 residues. CDR3 DNA: TGTGCCAGCAGCTTAATGTCCAGTTACGAGCAGTACTTC. It specifies CASSLMSSYEQYF.

The CDR3, as DNA: TGTGCCAGCAGCCGGACCCGATCACAGGGGGCGGCGGCTGAAGCTTTCTTT. Protein: CASSRTRSQGAAAEAFF. This chain links TRBV9 with TRBJ1-1; 9 positions match TRBD1. V trimming: 4 bases; J trimming: 6 bases; junction bases outside the gene matches: 16. Germline loops: CDR1 SGDLS, CDR2 YYNGEE. This CDR3 spans 17 amino acids.

This sequence joins TRBV6-5 and TRBJ2-3; D perhaps matches TRBD2 (5 bases). Looked up from germline, CDR1 is MNHEY and CDR2 is SVGAGI. This CDR3 contains 13 residues. V lost 10 bases, J lost 4 bases, and 15 bases lay in between. CDR3 sequence (DNA): TGTGCCACCCATGGAGGCAGAGCAGATACGCAGTATTTT. The encoded protein is CATHGGRADTQYF.

This clone is judged medium-sized. The V and J genes are TRBV19 and TRBJ1-2, with 7 bases aligning to TRBD1. CDR1 is LNHDA, CDR2 SQIVND, per germline (reference sequence). CDR3 length: 14 residues. After removal of 7 bases from V and 4 bases from J, the junction contained 9 bases not matched to a gene. The CDR3 reads CASTPGQAAYGYTF. In nucleotides, the CDR3 is TGTGCCAGTACCCCCGGACAGGCCGCCTATGGCTACACCTTC.

This clone has a single count. The V call is TRBV29-1, the J call TRBJ1-1, with D uncertain. The CDR3 consists of 10 residues. The ends were cut back, 3 bases at V and 7 bases at J, with 6 bases in the middle. CDR1 is SQVTM, CDR2 ANQGSEA, per germline. The CDR3 nucleotides are TGCAGCGTTGATCAGGTTGAAGCTTTCTTT. As protein: CSVDQVEAFF.

The V call is TRBV7-6, the J call TRBJ1-4; 8 bases align to TRBD1. The V and J ends lost 5 bases and 1 base, in that order; junction bases with no gene match: 9. CDR3 size: 17 residues. Germline V lookup: CDR1 SGHVS, CDR2 FNYEAQ. For the CDR3, the DNA is TGTGCCAGCAGCGCCGACAGGGGCCCTTTAACTAATGAAAAACTGTTTTTT. Protein product: CASSADRGPLTNEKLFF.

The rearrangement links TRBV11-2 to TRBJ1-6; unclear D gene. Deletions cut 5 bases from V and 9 bases from J, with 17 bases between. The CDR3 loop spans 15 amino acids. Germline loops: CDR1 SGHAT, CDR2 FQNNGV. The CDR3 protein is CASSQYPAGGSPLHF. In nucleotides, the CDR3 is TGTGCCAGCAGCCAATACCCGGCCGGCGGTTCACCCCTCCACTTT.

The chain has TRBV5-1 and TRBJ1-2, with 9 bases fitting TRBD1. Per germline, CDR1 SGHRS and CDR2 YFSETQ. V lost 0 bases, J lost 5 bases, and 5 bases stayed unmatched. There are 15 residues in the CDR3. The CDR3 region is CASSLDTGGRYGYTF. For the CDR3, the DNA is TGCGCCAGCAGCTTGGATACAGGGGGCAGATATGGCTACACCTTC.

The rearrangement joins TRBV29-1 to TRBJ2-3, with 7 bases matching TRBD2. The V gene end was trimmed by 7 bases and the J gene end by 0 bases; junction bases not matched to a gene: 4. From germline, CDR1 is SQVTM and CDR2 ANQGSEA. The CDR3 contains 13 residues. The CDR3 here is CSARGSSTDTQYF. The CDR3, as DNA: TGCAGCGCCCGCGGGAGTAGCACAGATACGCAGTATTTT.